This TCR beta chain came from a study of identical twins. About this clonotype: No antigen is known for it.

A single record per CDR3 protein comes from TCRdb applying MiXCR to the 5' RACE reads. This sample has 240,000 or so distinct CDR3 sequences; about 11% occur once, and the top ten carry roughly 10%. CDR1 is DFQATT and CDR2 is SNEGSKA in the germline V gene (reference sequence). Deletions cut 3 bases from V and 6 bases from J, with 12 bases between. There are 14 residues in the CDR3. Study-wide points: Models underpredicted monozygotic twin sharing of out-of-frame TCR alpha. Out-of-frame beta sequences exhibited a weaker degree of excess twin sharing. Findings depended on cross-sectional statistics rather than tracking the same donors.

This TCR was recovered from a man aged 45-65 years in good health. The source material was memory T cells sorted from blood. This chain links TRBV20-1 with TRBJ1-6; D is uncertain. CDR3 DNA sequence: TGCAGTGCTAGTTATGGGAATAGTAATTCACCCCTCCACTTT. Translating it yields CSASYGNSNSPLHF.